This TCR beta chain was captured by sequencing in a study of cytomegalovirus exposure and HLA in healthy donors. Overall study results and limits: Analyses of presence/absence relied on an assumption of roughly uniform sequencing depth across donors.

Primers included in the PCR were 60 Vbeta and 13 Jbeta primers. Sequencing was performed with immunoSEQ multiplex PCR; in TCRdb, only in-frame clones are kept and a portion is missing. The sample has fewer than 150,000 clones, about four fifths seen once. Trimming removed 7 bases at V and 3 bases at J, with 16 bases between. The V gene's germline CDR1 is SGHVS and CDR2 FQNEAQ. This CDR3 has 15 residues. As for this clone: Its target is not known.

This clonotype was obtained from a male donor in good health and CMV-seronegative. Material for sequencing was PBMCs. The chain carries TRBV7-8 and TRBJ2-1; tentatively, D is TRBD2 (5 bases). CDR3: CASTDSQRLYNEQFF. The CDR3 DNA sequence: TGTGCCAGCACCGATAGCCAGCGGCTCTACAATGAGCAGTTCTTC.